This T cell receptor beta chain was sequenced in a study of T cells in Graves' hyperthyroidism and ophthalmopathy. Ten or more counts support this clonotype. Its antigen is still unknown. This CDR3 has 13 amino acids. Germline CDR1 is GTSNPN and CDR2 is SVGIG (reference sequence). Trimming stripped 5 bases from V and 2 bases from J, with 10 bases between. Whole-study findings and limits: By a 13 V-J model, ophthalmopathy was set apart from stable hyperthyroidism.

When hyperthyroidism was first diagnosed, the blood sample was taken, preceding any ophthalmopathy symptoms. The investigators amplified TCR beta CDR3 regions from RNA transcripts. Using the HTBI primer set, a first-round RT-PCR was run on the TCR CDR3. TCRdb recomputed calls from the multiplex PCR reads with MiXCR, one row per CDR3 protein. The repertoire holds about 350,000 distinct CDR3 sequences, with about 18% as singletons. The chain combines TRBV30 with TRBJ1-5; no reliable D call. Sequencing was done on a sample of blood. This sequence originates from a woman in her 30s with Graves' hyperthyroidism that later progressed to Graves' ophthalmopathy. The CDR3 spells CAWGGQGNQPQHF. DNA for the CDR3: TGTGCCTGGGGCGGGCAAGGCAATCAGCCCCAGCATTTT.